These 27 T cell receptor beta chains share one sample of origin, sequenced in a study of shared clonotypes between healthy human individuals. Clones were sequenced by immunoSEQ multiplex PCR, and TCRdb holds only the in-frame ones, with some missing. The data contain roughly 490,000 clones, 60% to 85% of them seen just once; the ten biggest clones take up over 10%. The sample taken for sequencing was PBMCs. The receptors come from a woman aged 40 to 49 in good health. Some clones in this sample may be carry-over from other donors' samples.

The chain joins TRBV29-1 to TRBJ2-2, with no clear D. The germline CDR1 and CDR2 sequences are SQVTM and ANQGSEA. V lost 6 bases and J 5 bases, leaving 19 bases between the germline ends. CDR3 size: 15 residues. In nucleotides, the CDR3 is TGCAGCGTAAAGACCGGTCTAAGGCGGACCGGGGAGCTGTTTTTT. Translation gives CSVKTGLRRTGELFF.

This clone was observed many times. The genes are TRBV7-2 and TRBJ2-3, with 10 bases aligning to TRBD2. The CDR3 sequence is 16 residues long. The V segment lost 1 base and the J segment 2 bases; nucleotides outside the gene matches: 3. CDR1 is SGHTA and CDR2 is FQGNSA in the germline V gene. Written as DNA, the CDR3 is TGTGCCAGCAGCTTAGTACTAGCGGGAAACACAGATACGCAGTATTTT. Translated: CASSLVLAGNTDTQYF.

CDR3 bases: TGCAGCGTGGGGCCGGCCGCCTACGAGCAGTACTTC. It codes for CSVGPAAYEQYF. The V gene is TRBV29-1, the J gene TRBJ2-7; perhaps TRBD1 as D (5 bases). The CDR3 extends over 12 amino acids. Trimming stripped 6 bases from V and 2 bases from J, with 11 bases between. CDR1 and CDR2 (germline): SQVTM, ANQGSEA.

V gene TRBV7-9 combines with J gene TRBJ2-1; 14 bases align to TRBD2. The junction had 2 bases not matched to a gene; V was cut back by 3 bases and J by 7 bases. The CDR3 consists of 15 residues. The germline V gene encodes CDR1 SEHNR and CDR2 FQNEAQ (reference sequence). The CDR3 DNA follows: TGTGCCAGCAGCTTTTGGACTAGCGGGAGGAATGAGCAGTTCTTC. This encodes CASSFWTSGRNEQFF.

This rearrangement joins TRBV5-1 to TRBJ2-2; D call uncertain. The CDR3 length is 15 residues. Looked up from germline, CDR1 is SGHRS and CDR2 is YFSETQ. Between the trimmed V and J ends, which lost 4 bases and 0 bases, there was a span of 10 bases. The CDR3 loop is CASSMDGPNTGELFF. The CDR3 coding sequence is TGCGCCAGCAGCATGGACGGACCGAACACCGGGGAGCTGTTTTTT.

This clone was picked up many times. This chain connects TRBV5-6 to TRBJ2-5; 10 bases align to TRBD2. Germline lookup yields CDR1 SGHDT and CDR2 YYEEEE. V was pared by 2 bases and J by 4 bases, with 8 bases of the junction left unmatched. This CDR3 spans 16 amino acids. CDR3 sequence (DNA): TGTGCCAGCAGCTTCGCCCCAGCGGGAGGGCGAGAGACCCAGTACTTC. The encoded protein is CASSFAPAGGRETQYF.

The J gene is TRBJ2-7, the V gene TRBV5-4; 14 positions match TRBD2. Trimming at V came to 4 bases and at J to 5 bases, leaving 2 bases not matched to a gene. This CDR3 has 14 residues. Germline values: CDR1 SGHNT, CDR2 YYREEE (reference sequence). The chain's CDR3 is CASSQTSGRDEQYF. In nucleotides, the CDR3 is TGTGCCAGCAGCCAGACTAGCGGGAGGGACGAGCAGTACTTC.

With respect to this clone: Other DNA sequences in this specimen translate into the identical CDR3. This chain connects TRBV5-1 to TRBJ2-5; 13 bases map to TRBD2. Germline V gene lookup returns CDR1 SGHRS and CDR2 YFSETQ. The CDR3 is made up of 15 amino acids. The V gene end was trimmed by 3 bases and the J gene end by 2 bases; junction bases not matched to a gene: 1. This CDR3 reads CASSSGLAGQETQYF. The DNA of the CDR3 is TGCGCCAGCAGCTCGGGACTAGCGGGGCAAGAGACCCAGTACTTC.

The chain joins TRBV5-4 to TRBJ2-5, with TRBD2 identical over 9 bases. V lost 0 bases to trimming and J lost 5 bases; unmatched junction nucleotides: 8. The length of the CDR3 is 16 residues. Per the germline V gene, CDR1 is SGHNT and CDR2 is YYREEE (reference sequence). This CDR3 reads CASSLALAGSGETQYF. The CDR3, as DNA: TGTGCCAGCAGCTTGGCGCTAGCGGGAAGTGGGGAGACCCAGTACTTC. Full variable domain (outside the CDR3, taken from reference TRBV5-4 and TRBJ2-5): ETGVTQSPTHLIKTRGQQVTLRCSSQSGHNTVSWYQQALGQGPQFIFQYYREEENGRGNFPPRFSGLQFPNYSSELNVNALELDDSALYLCASSLALAGSGETQYFGPGTRLLVL.

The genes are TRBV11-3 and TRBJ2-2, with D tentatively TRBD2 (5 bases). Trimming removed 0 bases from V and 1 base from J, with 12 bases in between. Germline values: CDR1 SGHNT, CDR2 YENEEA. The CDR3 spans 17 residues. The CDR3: CASSLDKRSGNTGELFF. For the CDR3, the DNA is TGTGCCAGCAGCTTAGATAAGAGGAGCGGGAACACCGGGGAGCTGTTTTTT.

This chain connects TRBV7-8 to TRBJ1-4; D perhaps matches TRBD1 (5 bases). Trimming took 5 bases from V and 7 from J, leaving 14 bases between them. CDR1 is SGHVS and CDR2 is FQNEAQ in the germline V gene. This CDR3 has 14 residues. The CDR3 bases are TGTGCCAGCAGCCTCGACAGTAGGGTTGAAAAACTGTTTTTT. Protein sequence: CASSLDSRVEKLFF.

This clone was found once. In nucleotides, the CDR3 is TGTGCCAGCAGCGTAGAAACGGGTCAGGGGCCCCAGCATTTT. Its protein product is CASSVETGQGPQHF. The genes are TRBV9 and TRBJ1-5, with a tentative D call TRBD1 (5 bases). The V end lost 0 bases, the J end lost 9 bases, and 13 bases lay between the germline ends. The CDR3 spans 14 residues. Germline V gives CDR1 SGDLS, CDR2 YYNGEE.

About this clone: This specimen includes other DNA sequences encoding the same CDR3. The CDR3 loop is CSVAAQSNQPQHF. CDR3 DNA: TGCAGCGTCGCCGCACAGAGCAATCAGCCCCAGCATTTT. The chain has TRBV29-1 and TRBJ1-5, with no clear D. The CDR3 is made up of 13 amino acids. The germline CDR1 and CDR2 sequences are SQVTM and ANQGSEA. V lost 6 bases and J lost 1, with 10 bases in between.

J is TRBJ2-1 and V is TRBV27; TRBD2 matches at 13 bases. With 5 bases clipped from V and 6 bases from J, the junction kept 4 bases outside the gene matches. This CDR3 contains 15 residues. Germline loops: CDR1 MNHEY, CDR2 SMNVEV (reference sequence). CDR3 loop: CASSAGTSGINEQFF. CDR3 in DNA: TGTGCCAGCAGTGCCGGGACTAGCGGGATCAATGAGCAGTTCTTC.

The chain's CDR3 is CASSPQLAGADTQYF. The DNA of the CDR3 is TGTGCCAGCTCTCCCCAACTAGCGGGAGCTGATACGCAGTATTTT. V usage is TRBV25-1 and J usage is TRBJ2-3, with 11 bases lining up with TRBD2. V shed 8 bases and J 6 bases; nucleotides not matched to a gene: 10. The germline V gene encodes CDR1 MGHDK and CDR2 SYGVNS. This CDR3 region has 15 residues.

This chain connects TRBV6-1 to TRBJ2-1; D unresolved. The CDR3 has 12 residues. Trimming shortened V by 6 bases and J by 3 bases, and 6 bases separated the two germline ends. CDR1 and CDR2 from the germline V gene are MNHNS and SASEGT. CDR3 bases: TGTGCCAGCAGACTCAACTACAATGAGCAGTTCTTC. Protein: CASRLNYNEQFF.

Written as DNA, the CDR3 is TGTGCCTGGAGCTTACGACTAGCGGGAGTCCGCAATGAGCAGTTCTTC. Translated, it gives CAWSLRLAGVRNEQFF. This rearrangement joins TRBV30 to TRBJ2-1, with 12 bases lining up with TRBD2. Germline loops: CDR1 GTSNPN, CDR2 SVGIG (reference sequence). The CDR3 is 16 amino acids. Trimming removed 3 bases from V and 6 bases from J; junction bases left unmatched: 9. The variable domain in full, with the rest retrieved from reference TRBV30 and TRBJ2-1, is SQTIHQWPATLVQPVGSPLSLECTVEGTSNPNLYWYRQAAGRGLQLLFYSVGIGQISSEVPQNLSASRPQDRQFILSSKKLLLSDSGFYLCAWSLRLAGVRNEQFFGPGTRLTVL.

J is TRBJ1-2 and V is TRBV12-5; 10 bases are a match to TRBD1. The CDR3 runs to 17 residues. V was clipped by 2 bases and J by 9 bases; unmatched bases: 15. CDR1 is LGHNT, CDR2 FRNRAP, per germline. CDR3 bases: TGTGCTAGTGGTTTGAGTTCTGCAGACAGGGGGCGTTTCCGCTACACCTTC. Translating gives CASGLSSADRGRFRYTF.

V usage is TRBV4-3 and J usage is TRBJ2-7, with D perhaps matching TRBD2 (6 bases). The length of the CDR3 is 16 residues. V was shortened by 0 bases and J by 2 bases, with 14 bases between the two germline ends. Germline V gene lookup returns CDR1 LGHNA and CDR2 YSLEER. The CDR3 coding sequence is TGCGCCAGCAGCCAAGAGTGGGCGGGATTCGCCTACGAGCAGTACTTC. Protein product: CASSQEWAGFAYEQYF.

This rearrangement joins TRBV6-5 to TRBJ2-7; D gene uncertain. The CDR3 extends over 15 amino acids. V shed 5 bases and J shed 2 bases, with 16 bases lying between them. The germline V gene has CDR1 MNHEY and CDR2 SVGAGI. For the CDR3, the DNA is TGTGCCAGCAGTCGCACGCTGGGCCCCACCTACGAGCAGTACTTC. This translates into CASSRTLGPTYEQYF.

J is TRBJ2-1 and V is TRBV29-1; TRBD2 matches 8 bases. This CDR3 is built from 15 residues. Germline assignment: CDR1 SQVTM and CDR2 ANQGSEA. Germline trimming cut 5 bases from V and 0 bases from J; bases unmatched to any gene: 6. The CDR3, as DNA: TGCAGCGTTCGGGATAGCGGGGACTCCTACAATGAGCAGTTCTTC. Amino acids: CSVRDSGDSYNEQFF.

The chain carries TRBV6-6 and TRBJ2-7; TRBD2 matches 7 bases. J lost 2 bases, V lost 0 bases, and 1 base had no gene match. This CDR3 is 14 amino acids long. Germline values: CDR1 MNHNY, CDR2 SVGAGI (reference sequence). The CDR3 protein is CASSYSSGTYEQYF. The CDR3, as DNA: TGTGCCAGCAGTTACTCGAGCGGGACCTACGAGCAGTACTTC.

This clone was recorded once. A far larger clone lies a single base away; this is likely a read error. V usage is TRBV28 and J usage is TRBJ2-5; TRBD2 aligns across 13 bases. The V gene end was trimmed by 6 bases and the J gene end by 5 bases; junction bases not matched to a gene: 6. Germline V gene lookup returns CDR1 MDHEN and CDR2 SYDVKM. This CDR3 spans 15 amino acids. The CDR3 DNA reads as TGTGCCAGCAGACAGACTAGCGGGAGGTCGGAGACCCAGTACTTC. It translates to CASRQTSGRSETQYF.

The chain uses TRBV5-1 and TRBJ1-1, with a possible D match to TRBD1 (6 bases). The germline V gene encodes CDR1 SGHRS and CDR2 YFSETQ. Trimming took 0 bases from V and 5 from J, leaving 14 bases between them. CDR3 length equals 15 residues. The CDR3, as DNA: TGCGCCAGCAGCTTGGCGGGGGCTTACAATACTGAAGCTTTCTTT. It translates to CASSLAGAYNTEAFF. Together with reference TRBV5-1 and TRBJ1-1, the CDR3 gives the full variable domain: KAGVTQTPRYLIKTRGQQVTLSCSPISGHRSVSWYQQTPGQGLQFLFEYFSETQRNKGNFPGRFSGRQFSNSRSEMNVSTLELGDSALYLCASSLAGAYNTEAFFGQGTRLTVV.

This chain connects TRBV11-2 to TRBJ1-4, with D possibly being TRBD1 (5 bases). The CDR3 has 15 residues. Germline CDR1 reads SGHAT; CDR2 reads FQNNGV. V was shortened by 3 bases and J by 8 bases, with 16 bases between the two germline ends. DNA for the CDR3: TGTGCCAGCAGCTTTCAACCGGCGGAGGGGGAAAAACTGTTTTTT. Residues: CASSFQPAEGEKLFF. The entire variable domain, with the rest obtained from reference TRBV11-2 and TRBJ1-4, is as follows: EAGVAQSPRYKIIEKRQSVAFWCNPISGHATLYWYQQILGQGPKLLIQFQNNGVVDDSQLPKDRFSAERLKGVDSTLKIQPAKLEDSAVYLCASSFQPAEGEKLFFGSGTQLSVL.

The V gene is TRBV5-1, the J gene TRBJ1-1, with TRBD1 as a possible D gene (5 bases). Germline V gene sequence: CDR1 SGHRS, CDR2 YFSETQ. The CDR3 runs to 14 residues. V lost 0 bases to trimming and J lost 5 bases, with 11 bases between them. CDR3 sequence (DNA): TGCGCCAGCAGCTTGGCCGGGGGAAGTACTGAAGCTTTCTTT. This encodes CASSLAGGSTEAFF.

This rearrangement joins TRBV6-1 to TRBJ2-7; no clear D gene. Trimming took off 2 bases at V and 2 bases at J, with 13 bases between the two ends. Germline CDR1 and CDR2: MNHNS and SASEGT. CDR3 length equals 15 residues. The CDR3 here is CASSESPDRTYEQYF. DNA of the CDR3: TGTGCCAGCAGTGAAAGCCCGGACCGGACCTACGAGCAGTACTTC.